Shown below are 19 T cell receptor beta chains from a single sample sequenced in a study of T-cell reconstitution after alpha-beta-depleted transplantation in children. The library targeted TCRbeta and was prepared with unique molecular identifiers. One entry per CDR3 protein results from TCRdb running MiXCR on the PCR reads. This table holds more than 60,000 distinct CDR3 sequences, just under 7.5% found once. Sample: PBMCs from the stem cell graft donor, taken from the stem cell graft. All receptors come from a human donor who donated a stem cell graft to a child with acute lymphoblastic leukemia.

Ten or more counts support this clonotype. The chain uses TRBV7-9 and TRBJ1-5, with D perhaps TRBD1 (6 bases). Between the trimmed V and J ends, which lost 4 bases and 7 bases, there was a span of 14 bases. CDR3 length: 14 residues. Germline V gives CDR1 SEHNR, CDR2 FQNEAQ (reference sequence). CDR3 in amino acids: CASSSGGASQPQHF. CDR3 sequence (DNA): TGTGCCAGCAGCTCTGGGGGGGCTAGCCAGCCCCAGCATTTT.

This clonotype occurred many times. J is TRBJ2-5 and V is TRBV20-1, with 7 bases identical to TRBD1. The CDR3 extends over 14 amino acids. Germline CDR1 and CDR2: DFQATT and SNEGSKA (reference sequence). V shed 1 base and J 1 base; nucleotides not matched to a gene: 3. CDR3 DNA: TGCAGTGCTAGAGGGACAGGTTTCCAAGAGACCCAGTACTTC. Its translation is CSARGTGFQETQYF.

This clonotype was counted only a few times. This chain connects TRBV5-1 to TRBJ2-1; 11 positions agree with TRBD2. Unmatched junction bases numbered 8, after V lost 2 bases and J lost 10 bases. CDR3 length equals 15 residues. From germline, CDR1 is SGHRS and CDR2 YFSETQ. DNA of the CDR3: TGCGCCAGCAGCTTAGGACTAGCGGGTAGTCGAGAGCAGTTCTTC. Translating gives CASSLGLAGSREQFF.

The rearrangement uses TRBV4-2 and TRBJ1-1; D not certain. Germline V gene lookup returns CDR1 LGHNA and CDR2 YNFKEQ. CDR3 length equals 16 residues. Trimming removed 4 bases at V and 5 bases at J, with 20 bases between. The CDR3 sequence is CASSPGGNPMGTEAFF. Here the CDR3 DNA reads TGTGCCAGCAGCCCGGGTGGCAACCCAATGGGTACTGAAGCTTTCTTT.

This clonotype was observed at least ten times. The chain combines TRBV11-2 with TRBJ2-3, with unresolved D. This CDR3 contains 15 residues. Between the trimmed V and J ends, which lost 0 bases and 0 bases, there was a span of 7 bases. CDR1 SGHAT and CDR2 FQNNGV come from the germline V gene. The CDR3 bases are TGTGCCAGCAGCTTAGATGGCTCCAGCACAGATACGCAGTATTTT. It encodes CASSLDGSSTDTQYF.

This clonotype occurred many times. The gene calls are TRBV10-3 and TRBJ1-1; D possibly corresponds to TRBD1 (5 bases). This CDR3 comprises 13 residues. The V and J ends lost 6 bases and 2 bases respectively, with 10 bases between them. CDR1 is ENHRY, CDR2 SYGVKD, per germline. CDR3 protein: CAISGRENTEAFF. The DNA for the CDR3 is TGTGCCATCAGCGGCAGGGAAAACACTGAAGCTTTCTTT.

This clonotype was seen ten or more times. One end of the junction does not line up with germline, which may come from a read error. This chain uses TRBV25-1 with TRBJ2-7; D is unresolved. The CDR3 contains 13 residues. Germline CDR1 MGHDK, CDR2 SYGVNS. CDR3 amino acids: CASSEPPSDEQYF. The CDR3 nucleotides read TGTGCCAGCAGTGAACCCCCCTCCGACGAGCAGTACTTC.

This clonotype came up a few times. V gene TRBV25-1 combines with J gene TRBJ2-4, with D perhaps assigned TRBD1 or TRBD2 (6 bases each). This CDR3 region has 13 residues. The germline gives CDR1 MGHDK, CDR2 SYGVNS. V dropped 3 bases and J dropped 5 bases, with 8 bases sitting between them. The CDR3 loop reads CASSDGGQNIQYF. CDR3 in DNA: TGTGCCAGCAGTGACGGGGGCCAAAACATTCAGTACTTC.

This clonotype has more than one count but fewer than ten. In nucleotides, the CDR3 is TGCAGCGTCGATAGGACAGGGGGAGATACGCAGTATTTT. Encoded protein: CSVDRTGGDTQYF. V is TRBV29-1 and J is TRBJ2-3, with 10 bases identical to TRBD1. The V gene's germline CDR1 is SQVTM and CDR2 ANQGSEA. The trim removed 6 bases at V and 5 bases at J, leaving 5 bases unmatched. CDR3 size: 13 residues.

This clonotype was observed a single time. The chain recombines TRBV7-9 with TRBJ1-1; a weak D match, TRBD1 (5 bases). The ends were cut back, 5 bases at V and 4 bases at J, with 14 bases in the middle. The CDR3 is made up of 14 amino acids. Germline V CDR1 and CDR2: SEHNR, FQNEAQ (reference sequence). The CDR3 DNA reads TGTGCCAGCAGCCTCAGACAGAGCGTCACTGAAGCTTTCTTT. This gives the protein CASSLRQSVTEAFF.

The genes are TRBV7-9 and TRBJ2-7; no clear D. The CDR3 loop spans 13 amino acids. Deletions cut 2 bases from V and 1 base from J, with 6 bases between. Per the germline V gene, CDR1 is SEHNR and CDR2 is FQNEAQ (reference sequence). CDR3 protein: CASSLIRSYEQYF. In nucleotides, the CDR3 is TGTGCCAGCAGCTTAATCCGATCCTACGAGCAGTACTTC.

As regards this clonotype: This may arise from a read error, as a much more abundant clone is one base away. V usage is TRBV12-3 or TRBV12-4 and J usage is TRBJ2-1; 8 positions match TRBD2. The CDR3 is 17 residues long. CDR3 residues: CASSFVHGGASYNDQFF. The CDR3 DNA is TGTGCCAGCAGTTTCGTCCACGGGGGGGCATCCTACAATGATCAGTTCTTC.

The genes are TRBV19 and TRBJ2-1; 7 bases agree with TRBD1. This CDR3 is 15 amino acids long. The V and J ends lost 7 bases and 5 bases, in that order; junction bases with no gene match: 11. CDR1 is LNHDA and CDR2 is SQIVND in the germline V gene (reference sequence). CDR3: CASNPFRDRNNEQFF. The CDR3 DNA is TGTGCCAGTAACCCCTTCCGGGACAGAAACAATGAGCAGTTCTTC.

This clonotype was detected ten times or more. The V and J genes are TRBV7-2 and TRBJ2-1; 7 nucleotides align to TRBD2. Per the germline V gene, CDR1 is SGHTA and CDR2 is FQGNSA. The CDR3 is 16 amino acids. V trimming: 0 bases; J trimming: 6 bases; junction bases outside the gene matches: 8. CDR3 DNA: TGTGCCAGCAGCTTAGCTGGGGGGGGTGCTTTCAATGAGCAGTTCTTC. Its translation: CASSLAGGGAFNEQFF.

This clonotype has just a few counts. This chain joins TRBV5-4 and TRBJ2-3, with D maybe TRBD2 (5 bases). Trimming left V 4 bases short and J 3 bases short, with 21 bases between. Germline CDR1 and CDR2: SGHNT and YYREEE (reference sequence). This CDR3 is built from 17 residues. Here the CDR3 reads CASSPTSTKSWTDTQYF. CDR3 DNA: TGTGCCAGCAGCCCTACTAGTACCAAATCTTGGACAGATACGCAGTATTTT. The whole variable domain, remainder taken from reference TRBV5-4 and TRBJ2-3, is ETGVTQSPTHLIKTRGQQVTLRCSSQSGHNTVSWYQQALGQGPQFIFQYYREEENGRGNFPPRFSGLQFPNYSSELNVNALELDDSALYLCASSPTSTKSWTDTQYFGPGTRLTVL.

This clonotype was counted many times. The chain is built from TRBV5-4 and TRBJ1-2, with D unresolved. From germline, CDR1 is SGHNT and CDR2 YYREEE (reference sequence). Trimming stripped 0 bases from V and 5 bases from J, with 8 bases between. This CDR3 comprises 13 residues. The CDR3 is CASSLESKYGYTF. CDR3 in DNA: TGTGCCAGCAGCTTGGAATCCAAGTATGGCTACACCTTC.

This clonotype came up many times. The CDR3 loop reads CASTPGLANTGELFF. The CDR3 DNA sequence: TGTGCCAGCACCCCGGGACTGGCGAACACCGGGGAGCTGTTTTTT. This rearrangement joins TRBV27 to TRBJ2-2; possible D gene TRBD2, 6 bases. The CDR3 covers 15 residues. V shed 7 bases and J shed 0 bases, with 12 bases lying between them. CDR1 is MNHEY and CDR2 is SMNVEV in the germline V gene (reference sequence).

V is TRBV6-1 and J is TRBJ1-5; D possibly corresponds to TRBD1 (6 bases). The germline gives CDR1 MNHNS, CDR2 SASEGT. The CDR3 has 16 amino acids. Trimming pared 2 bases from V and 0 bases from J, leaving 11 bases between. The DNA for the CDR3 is TGTGCCAGCAGTGAATGGACAGTCAATAGCAATCAGCCCCAGCATTTT. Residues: CASSEWTVNSNQPQHF.

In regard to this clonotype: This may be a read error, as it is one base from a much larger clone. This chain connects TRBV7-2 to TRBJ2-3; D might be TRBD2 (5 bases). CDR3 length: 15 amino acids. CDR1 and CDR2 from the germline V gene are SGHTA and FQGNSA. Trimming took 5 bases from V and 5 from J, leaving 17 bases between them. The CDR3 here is CASSPLPSRGDTQYF. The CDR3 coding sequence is TGTGCCAGCAGCCCCCTGCCCAGTCGGGGAGATACGCAGTATTTT.